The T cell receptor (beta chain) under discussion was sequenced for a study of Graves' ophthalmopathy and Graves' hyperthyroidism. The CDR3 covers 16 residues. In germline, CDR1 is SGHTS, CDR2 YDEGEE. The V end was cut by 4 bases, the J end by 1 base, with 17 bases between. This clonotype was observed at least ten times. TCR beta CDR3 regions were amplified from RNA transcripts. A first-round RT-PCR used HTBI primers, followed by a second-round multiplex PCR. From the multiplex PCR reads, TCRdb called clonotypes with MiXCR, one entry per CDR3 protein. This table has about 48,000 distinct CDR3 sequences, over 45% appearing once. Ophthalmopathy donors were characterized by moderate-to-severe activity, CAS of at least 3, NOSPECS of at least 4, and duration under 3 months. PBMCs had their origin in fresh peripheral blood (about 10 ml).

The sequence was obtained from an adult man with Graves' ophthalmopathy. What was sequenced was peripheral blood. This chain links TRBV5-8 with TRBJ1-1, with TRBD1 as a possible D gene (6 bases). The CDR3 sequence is CASSAQRGVWNTEAFF. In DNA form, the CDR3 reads TGTGCCAGCAGCGCACAGAGGGGGGTGTGGAACACTGAAGCTTTCTTT.